This TCR beta chain was sequenced in a study of cytomegalovirus exposure and HLA in healthy donors. The study ran its PCR with 60 Vbeta and 13 Jbeta primers. Only in-frame clones appear in the TCRdb table, and some are missing; sequencing was by immunoSEQ multiplex PCR. The sample records 200,000 or so clones, 75% to 80% being singletons. In the case of this clone: What it binds is not known.

Study-wide results and limits: Later analysis suggested most CMV-associated TCR beta chains were HLA-restricted. In vitro testing confirmed a few CMV-associated chains as specific for CMV antigens.

This CDR3 is built from 16 residues. CDR1 MNHNS and CDR2 SASEGT come from the germline V gene. V lost 4 bases and J 6 bases, leaving 19 bases between the germline ends. The TCR comes from a man between 18 and 29 years old in good health and CMV-seronegative. The specimen was PBMCs. The chain has TRBV6-1 and TRBJ2-4; perhaps TRBD2 as D (7 bases). The CDR3 region is CASSGGGGGPGNIQYF. The CDR3 DNA reads TGTGCCAGCAGTGGGGGAGGGGGAGGGCCGGGAAACATTCAGTACTTC.